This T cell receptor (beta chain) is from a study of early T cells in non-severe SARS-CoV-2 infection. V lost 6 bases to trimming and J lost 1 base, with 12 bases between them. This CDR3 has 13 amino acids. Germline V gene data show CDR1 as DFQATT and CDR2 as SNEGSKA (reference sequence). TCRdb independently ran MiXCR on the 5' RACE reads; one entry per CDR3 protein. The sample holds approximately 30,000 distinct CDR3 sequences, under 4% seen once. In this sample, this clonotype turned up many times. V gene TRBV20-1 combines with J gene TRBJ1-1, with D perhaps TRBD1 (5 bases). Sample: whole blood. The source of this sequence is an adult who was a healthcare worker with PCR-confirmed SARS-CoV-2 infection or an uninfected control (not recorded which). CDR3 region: CSAGRRGNTEAFF. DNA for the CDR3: TGCAGTGCCGGACGGAGGGGGAACACTGAAGCTTTCTTT.